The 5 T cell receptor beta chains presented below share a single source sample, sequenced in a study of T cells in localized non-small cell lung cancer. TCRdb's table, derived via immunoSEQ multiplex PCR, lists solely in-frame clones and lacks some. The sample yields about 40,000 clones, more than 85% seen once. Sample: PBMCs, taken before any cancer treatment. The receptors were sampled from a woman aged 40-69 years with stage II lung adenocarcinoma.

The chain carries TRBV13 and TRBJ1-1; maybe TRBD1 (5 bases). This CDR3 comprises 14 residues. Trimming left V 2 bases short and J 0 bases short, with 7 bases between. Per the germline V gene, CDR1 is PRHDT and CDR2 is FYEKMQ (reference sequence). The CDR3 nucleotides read TGTGCCAGCAGCTTACCGGACATGAACACTGAAGCTTTCTTT. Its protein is CASSLPDMNTEAFF.

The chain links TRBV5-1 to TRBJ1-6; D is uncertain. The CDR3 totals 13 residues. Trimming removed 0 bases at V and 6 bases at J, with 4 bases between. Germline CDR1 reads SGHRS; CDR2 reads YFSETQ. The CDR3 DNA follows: TGCGCCAGCAGCTTGGACAGTAATTCACCCCTCCACTTT. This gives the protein CASSLDSNSPLHF.

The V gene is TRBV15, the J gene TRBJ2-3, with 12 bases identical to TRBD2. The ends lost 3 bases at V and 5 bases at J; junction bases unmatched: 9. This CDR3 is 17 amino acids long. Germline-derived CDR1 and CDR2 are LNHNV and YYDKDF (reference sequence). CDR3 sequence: CATSRGGLAGLRDTQYF. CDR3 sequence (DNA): TGTGCCACCAGCAGGGGGGGACTAGCGGGCTTAAGAGATACGCAGTATTTT.

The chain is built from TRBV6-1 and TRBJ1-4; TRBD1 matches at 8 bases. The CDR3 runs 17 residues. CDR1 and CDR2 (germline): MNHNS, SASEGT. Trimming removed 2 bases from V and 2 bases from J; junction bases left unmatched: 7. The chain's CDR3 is CASSEPRTGSTNEKLFF. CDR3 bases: TGTGCCAGCAGTGAACCCCGGACAGGGTCCACTAATGAAAAACTGTTTTTT.

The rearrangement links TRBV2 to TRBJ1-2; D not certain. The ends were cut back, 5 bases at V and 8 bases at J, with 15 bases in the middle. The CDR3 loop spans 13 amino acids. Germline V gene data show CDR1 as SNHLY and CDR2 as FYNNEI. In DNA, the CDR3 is TGTGCCAGCAGTCCGCATGAGGCGAAAGGCTACACCTTC. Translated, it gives CASSPHEAKGYTF.